Included here is one TCR beta chain sequence, with context. Its specificity is not known. CD8+ T cell subsets were each sorted in triplicate, about 310,000 cells apiece. The data derive from a study of CXCR3-negative and CXCR3-positive naive CD8 T cells. Preparation of TRB cDNA libraries relied on 5' RACE carrying UMI labels. TCRdb re-called the 5' RACE reads and gives one entry per CDR3 protein, without DNA. Its listing shows tens of thousands of distinct CDR3 sequences. This CDR3 has 16 amino acids. Study-level findings and limits: It was found that naive subsets had comparable surface CD5, and TCR strength was inferred from TRB CDR3 properties. Comparison of naive CXCR3-negative and CXCR3-positive cells revealed similar TRBV-TRBJ usage, while memory cells differed. TRB CDR3s were more hydrophobic in CXCR3-positive than in CXCR3-negative naive cells.

The V gene is TRBV21-1, the J gene TRBJ2-5; TCRdb outputs TRBD1, but without DNA this stays unchecked. TRBV21-1 is a listed pseudogene. The specimen sequenced was naive CXCR3- CD8+ T cells from blood. Subset meaning: CD45RO-CCR7+CD27+CD95- naive CD8+ T cells lacking CXCR3 (TNR3-). The receptor was derived from a human donor in good health. Some clones in this sample may be carry-over from other donors' samples. The CDR3 region is CASPLAPALFTKTQYF.